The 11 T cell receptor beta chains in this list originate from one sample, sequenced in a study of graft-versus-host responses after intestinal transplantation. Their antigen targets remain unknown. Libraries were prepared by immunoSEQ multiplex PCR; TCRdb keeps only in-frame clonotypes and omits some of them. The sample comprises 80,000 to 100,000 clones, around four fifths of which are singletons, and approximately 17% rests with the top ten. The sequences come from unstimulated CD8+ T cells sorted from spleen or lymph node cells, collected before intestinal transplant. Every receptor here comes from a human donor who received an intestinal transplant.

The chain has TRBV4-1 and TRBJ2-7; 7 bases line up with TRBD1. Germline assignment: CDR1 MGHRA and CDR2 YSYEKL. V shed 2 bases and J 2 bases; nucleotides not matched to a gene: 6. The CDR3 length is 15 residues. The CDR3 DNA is TGCGCCAGCAGCCAAACCGGGACAGCCACCTACGAGCAGTACTTC. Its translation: CASSQTGTATYEQYF.

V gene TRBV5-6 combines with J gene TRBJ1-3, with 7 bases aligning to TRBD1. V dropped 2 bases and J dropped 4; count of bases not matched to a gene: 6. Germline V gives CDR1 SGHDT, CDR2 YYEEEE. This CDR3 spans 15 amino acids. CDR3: CASSFGQGGGNTIYF. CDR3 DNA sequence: TGTGCCAGCAGCTTCGGTCAGGGGGGCGGAAACACCATATATTTT.

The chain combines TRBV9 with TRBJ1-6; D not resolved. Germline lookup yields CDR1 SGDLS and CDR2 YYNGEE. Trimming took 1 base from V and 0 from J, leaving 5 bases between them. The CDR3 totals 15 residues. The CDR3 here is CASSVRSSYNSPLHF. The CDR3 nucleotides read TGTGCCAGCAGCGTAAGGAGCTCCTATAATTCACCCCTCCACTTT.

The CDR3 DNA follows: TGTGCCAGCAGTGATCCGGGACAGTGGTGCGAGCAGTACTTC. It codes for CASSDPGQWCEQYF. The chain recombines TRBV6-6 with TRBJ2-7; 7 bases map to TRBD1. J was trimmed by 6 bases and V by 5 bases; bases with no gene match: 10. The germline V gene has CDR1 MNHNY and CDR2 SVGAGI (reference sequence). There are 14 residues in the CDR3.

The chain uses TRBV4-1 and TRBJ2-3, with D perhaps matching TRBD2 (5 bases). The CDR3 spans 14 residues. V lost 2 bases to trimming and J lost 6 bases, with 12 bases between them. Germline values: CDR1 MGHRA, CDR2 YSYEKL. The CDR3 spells CASSQIPGIDTQYF. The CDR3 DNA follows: TGCGCCAGCAGCCAAATTCCGGGAATTGATACGCAGTATTTT.

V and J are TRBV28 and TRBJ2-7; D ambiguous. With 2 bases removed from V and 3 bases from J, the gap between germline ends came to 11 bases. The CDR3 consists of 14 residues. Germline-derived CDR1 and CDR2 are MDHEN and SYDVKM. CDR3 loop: CASSLGAVGYEQYF. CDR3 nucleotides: TGTGCCAGCAGTTTAGGTGCCGTGGGCTACGAGCAGTACTTC.

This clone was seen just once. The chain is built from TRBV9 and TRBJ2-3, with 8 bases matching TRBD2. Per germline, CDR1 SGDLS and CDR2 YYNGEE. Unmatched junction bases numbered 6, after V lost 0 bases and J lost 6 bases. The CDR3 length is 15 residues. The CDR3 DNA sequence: TGTGCCAGCAGCGTAGAGGAGCGGGAGTACGATACGCAGTATTTT. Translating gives CASSVEEREYDTQYF.

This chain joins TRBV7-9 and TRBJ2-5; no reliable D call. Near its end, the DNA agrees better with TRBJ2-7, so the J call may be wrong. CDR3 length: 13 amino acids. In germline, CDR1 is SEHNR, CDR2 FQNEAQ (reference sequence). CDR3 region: CASSLAFLHEQYF. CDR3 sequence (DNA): TGTGCCAGCAGCTTAGCGTTTCTACACGAGCAGTACTTC.

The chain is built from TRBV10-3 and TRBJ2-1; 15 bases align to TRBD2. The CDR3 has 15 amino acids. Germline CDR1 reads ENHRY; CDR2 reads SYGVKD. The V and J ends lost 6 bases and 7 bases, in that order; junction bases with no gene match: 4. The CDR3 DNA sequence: TGTGCCATCAGGGGACTAGCGGGAGGTAATAATGAGCAGTTCTTC. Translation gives CAIRGLAGGNNEQFF.

CDR3 nucleotides: TGTGCCAGCGACTCGGGACTAGGTGTTTACAATGAGCAGTTCTTC. Its protein is CASDSGLGVYNEQFF. The gene calls are TRBV7-9 and TRBJ2-1; TRBD2 matches 8 bases. Germline-derived CDR1 and CDR2 are SEHNR and FQNEAQ (reference sequence). The CDR3 covers 15 residues. The junction had 10 bases not matched to a gene; V was cut back by 8 bases and J by 4 bases.

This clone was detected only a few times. The CDR3 sequence is CASSLTGGGNEQYF. DNA of the CDR3: TGTGCCAGTAGCCTGACAGGGGGAGGAAACGAGCAGTACTTC. The chain is built from TRBV6-5 and TRBJ2-7, with TRBD1 matching over 9 bases. The germline CDR1 and CDR2 sequences are MNHEY and SVGAGI. The J segment lost 5 bases and the V segment lost 9 bases, leaving 11 bases of the junction unmatched. This CDR3 region has 14 residues.